The clone carrying this T cell receptor beta chain was seen repeatedly, ten times or more. Its antigen is unknown. This entry belongs to a study of human T cells and chemical hapten exposure. TCRdb reprocessed the RACE reads via MiXCR and lists one record per CDR3 protein. The sample consists of fewer than 200,000 distinct CDR3 sequences, roughly 30% of them appearing once. Study-level points and caveats: With regard to DPC sensitization, TCRs above 1 in 1000 frequency did not change.

This sample's time point: pre-sensitization, week 0. Specified treatment: therapeutic diphenylcyclopropenone sensitization with weekly scalp DPC. The CDR3 has 13 amino acids. V shed 4 bases and J shed 3 bases, with 13 bases lying between them. Germline loops: CDR1 SQVTM, CDR2 ANQGSEA. Here the sequenced sample was whole blood, taken in connection with sensitization to the hapten diphenylcyclopropenone (DPC). The TCR was taken from a woman under 40 with alopecia areata. Some clones in this sample may be carry-over from other donors' samples. The chain is built from TRBV29-1 and TRBJ2-7; D is perhaps TRBD1 (5 bases). Here the CDR3 reads CSVVGVGSYEQYF. DNA of the CDR3: TGCAGCGTTGTAGGGGTCGGCAGCTACGAGCAGTACTTC.